This entry is about one TCR beta chain. Its antigen is unidentified. In the PCR, 60 Vbeta and 13 Jbeta primers were used. Libraries were prepared by immunoSEQ multiplex PCR; TCRdb keeps only in-frame clonotypes and omits some of them. There are 98,000 or so clones in the sample; roughly three quarters occur only once, and approximately 8% lies in the top ten. With V trimmed by 5 bases and J by 5 bases, 9 bases remained unmatched. This CDR3 comprises 15 residues. Germline-derived CDR1 and CDR2 are LNHDA and SQIVND (reference sequence). The record originates from a study of cytomegalovirus exposure and HLA in healthy donors. In the study overall: The early release's HLA-typed donors yielded 70 million to 85 million unique TCRs. Overall study results and limits: A later analysis found TCR association rates differed by HLA locus, highest for DRB1 and lowest for HLA-C.

This TCR was sampled from a female donor in good health and CMV-seronegative. This chain joins TRBV19 and TRBJ1-1; 9 bases map to TRBD1. The specimen sequenced was PBMCs. CDR3 in DNA: TGTGCCAGTAGTTCGGACAGGGGCGTCGGAACTGAAGCTTTCTTT. It yields the protein CASSSDRGVGTEAFF.